This is a list of T cell receptor beta chains from one sample in a study of shared clonotypes between healthy human individuals. Repertoires were generated with immunoSEQ multiplex PCR, while TCRdb's copy carries only in-frame clones and drops some. The sample yields around 690,000 clones, roughly 91% seen once. Sequencing input: memory CD8+ T cells from PBMCs. All receptors come from a man younger than 30 in good health. Some clones in this sample may be carry-over from other donors' samples. CDR3s include the opening cysteine and the closing phenylalanine or tryptophan. A D gene is named only where the DNA matches it firmly. Size values are once, few and many counts, or a class for expanded clones, and some rows have none.

TGTGCCAGCAGCTTAGGTTTCGAGGGACTAGCGGGCACAGATACGCAGTATTTT	CASSLGFEGLAGTDTQYF	TRBV13	TRBD2	NA	TRBJ2-3
TGTGCCAGCAGCCCAAGCCGGGGGGATAAGAACACTGAAGCTTTCTTT	CASSPSRGDKNTEAFF	TRBV27	NA	once	TRBJ1-1
TGTGCCAGCAGCCCGGGACAGGGTCCCCACGAGCAGTACTTC	CASSPGQGPHEQYF	TRBV9	TRBD1	NA	TRBJ2-7
TGTGCCAGCAGCTTAACTGGGTGGGCGGATCGCAATGAGCAGTTCTTC	CASSLTGWADRNEQFF	TRBV7-3	NA	NA	TRBJ2-1
TGTGCCAGCAGCCAAGATCGTCGTAGCGGGAGGGGGAATGAGCAGTTCTTC	CASSQDRRSGRGNEQFF	TRBV4-2	TRBD2	NA	TRBJ2-1
TGTGCCAGCAGCCCAGGGGGGCAAGAGACCCAGTACTTC	CASSPGGQETQYF	TRBV6-6	NA	NA	TRBJ2-5
TGTGCCAGTAGTATGACTAGCGGGAGAACCGAGCAGTACTTC	CASSMTSGRTEQYF	TRBV19	TRBD2	NA	TRBJ2-7
TGTGCCAGCAGCGTAGGCCCGAATCAGCCCCAGCATTTT	CASSVGPNQPQHF	TRBV9	NA	NA	TRBJ1-5
TGTGCCAGCGCGCCTCCGGCGGGGAGACACTATGGCTACACCTTC	CASAPPAGRHYGYTF	TRBV28	NA	NA	TRBJ1-2
TGTGCCAGCAGTCCCGGGACAGGGTCCTACGGTGAAAAACTGTTTTTT	CASSPGTGSYGEKLFF	TRBV25-1	TRBD1	NA	TRBJ1-4
TGTGCCAAGGGACAGATAAGCTCCTACGAGCAGTACTTC	CAKGQISSYEQYF	TRBV2	TRBD1	NA	TRBJ2-7
TGTGCCAGCACCCCGGGGGGCTACGAGCAGTACTTC	CASTPGGYEQYF	TRBV5-5	TRBD2	NA	TRBJ2-7
TGCGCCAGCAGCTTGCAGAACGAGCAGTACTTC	CASSLQNEQYF	TRBV5-1	NA	once	TRBJ2-7
TGTGCCAGCAGCTCCAGACAGGACAATTACGAGCAGTACTTC	CASSSRQDNYEQYF	TRBV5-4	NA	once	TRBJ2-7
TGCGCCAGCAGCCTCTACGGGGGCGACCGGGACAGGGTGGACGAGCAGTACTTC	CASSLYGGDRDRVDEQYF	TRBV5-1	TRBD1	few	TRBJ2-7
TGTGCCAGCAGCTGGGGACTAGCGGCTTACAATGAGCAGTTCTTC	CASSWGLAAYNEQFF	TRBV27	TRBD2	once	TRBJ2-1
TGTGCCAGCAGTTTATCATCCGGGGGGCCTGGTGGCTACACCTTC	CASSLSSGGPGGYTF	TRBV27	NA	NA	TRBJ1-2
TGTGCCAGCAGTTATGACGCAACAGGGGGATCTTCCTACAATGAGCAGTTCTTC	CASSYDATGGSSYNEQFF	TRBV7-9	TRBD1	once	TRBJ2-1
TGTGCCAGCAGCTTAGCGGGGCAGGGCGGGCTTAATCAGCCCCAGCATTTT	CASSLAGQGGLNQPQHF	TRBV7-9	NA	NA	TRBJ1-5
TGTGCCAGCAGCAACCATGAAGGGGTGCCTAGCGGGAGGAGAACACACTACAATGAGCAGTTCTTC	CASSNHEGVPSGRRTHYNEQFF	TRBV21-1	NA	NA	TRBJ2-1
TGTGCCAGCAGCTTGGGTGCTAGCGGGACCCAAGAGACCCAGTACTTC	CASSLGASGTQETQYF	TRBV5-6	TRBD2	NA	TRBJ2-5
TGTGCCAGCAGTGGAACCCCTAGCGTCCGCTCCTACAATGAGCAGTTCTTC	CASSGTPSVRSYNEQFF	TRBV6-1	NA	NA	TRBJ2-1
TGTGCCAGCAGCCCGCCGGGACAGAGAACCTACGAGCAGTACTTC	CASSPPGQRTYEQYF	TRBV6-6	TRBD1	NA	TRBJ2-7
TGTGCCAGCAGAAGGACAGTACAAGAGACCCAGTACTTC	CASRRTVQETQYF	TRBV28	NA	NA	TRBJ2-5
TGTGCCAGCAGCCCGACAGAGGAAGAGACCCAGTACTTC	CASSPTEEETQYF	TRBV7-9	NA	NA	TRBJ2-5
TGTGCCAGCAGCCCCCCGGGACTAGCGGGCTACAATGAGCAGTTCTTC	CASSPPGLAGYNEQFF	TRBV7-2	TRBD2	NA	TRBJ2-1
TGTGCCTGCTCCTGGGACAGGGGGAACTATGGCTACACCTTC	CACSWDRGNYGYTF	TRBV30	TRBD1	NA	TRBJ1-2
TGTGCCAGCAGGGACAGGGGGTACTATGGCTACACCTTC	CASRDRGYYGYTF	TRBV2	TRBD1	NA	TRBJ1-2
TGCGCCAGCAGCCAGGGACAGGGGCTTAACTATGGCTACACCTTC	CASSQGQGLNYGYTF	TRBV4-3	TRBD1	NA	TRBJ1-2
TGCGCCAGCAGCCAAGACCCAGGGGCCTTCATTGGGGGCAATCAGCCCCAGCATTTT	CASSQDPGAFIGGNQPQHF	TRBV4-1	NA	NA	TRBJ1-5
TGTGCCAGCAGTTACGATGTGACAGGGTACGAGCAGTACTTC	CASSYDVTGYEQYF	TRBV6-5	TRBD1	NA	TRBJ2-7
TGTGCCAGCAGCTCCCGAGGTGGTGGGGTTTACGAGCAGTACTTC	CASSSRGGGVYEQYF	TRBV5-4	NA	NA	TRBJ2-7
TGTGCCAGCACCTATGGGGCGGCACGCTACAATGAGCAGTTCTTC	CASTYGAARYNEQFF	TRBV28	NA	NA	TRBJ2-1
TGTGCCAGCAGCACAAACCTCCGCCCGACAGGGGCGTACGAGCAGTACTTC	CASSTNLRPTGAYEQYF	TRBV7-8	TRBD1	NA	TRBJ2-7
TGTGCCAGTACCGGATGGGCAGGGGGTCCCGGGGAGCTGTTTTTT	CASTGWAGGPGELFF	TRBV19	TRBD1	NA	TRBJ2-2
TGTGCCAGTAGTATGGTTACAGGGATCCAAGAGACCCAGTACTTC	CASSMVTGIQETQYF	TRBV19	NA	once	TRBJ2-5
TGTGCCAGCAGTGAAGTGGTGGGGGGGCCCTACGAGCAGTACTTC	CASSEVVGGPYEQYF	TRBV6-1	NA	NA	TRBJ2-7
TGTGCCAGCAGCCTAAAACCGGGACTCTCCTTGTACGAGCAGTACTTC	CASSLKPGLSLYEQYF	TRBV7-2	NA	NA	TRBJ2-7
TGTGCCAGCAGCCAAGATGGGAGCGGGAGGGGTTACAATGAGCAGTTCTTC	CASSQDGSGRGYNEQFF	TRBV4-2	TRBD2	NA	TRBJ2-1
TGTGCCAGAGATCCATACAATGAGCAGTTCTTC	CARDPYNEQFF	TRBV2	NA	NA	TRBJ2-1
TGCAGCGTTGAAGATGCGAGCGGGAGCTCGCTCAATGAGCAGTTCTTC	CSVEDASGSSLNEQFF	TRBV29-1	TRBD2	once	TRBJ2-1
TGTGCCAGCAGCCAAGATCCGAAGGGACCCTTCACGGAGCAGTACTTC	CASSQDPKGPFTEQYF	TRBV4-2	NA	NA	TRBJ2-7
TGTGCCAGCGGTTATGGGTGGAACACTGAAGCTTTCTTT	CASGYGWNTEAFF	TRBV27	NA	NA	TRBJ1-1
TGTGCCAGCAGCCCACTGTCCCGCGACACCGGGGAGCTGTTTTTT	CASSPLSRDTGELFF	TRBV7-2	NA	NA	TRBJ2-2
TGTGCCAGCAGTACATTGCTGGAGGGGAACACTGAAGCTTTCTTT	CASSTLLEGNTEAFF	TRBV2	NA	NA	TRBJ1-1
TGTGCCAGCAGCGTATCCCGTGTAGCGCCGAACACCGGGGAGCTGTTTTTT	CASSVSRVAPNTGELFF	TRBV9	NA	NA	TRBJ2-2
TGTGCCAGCAGCCCCGAACGGAAACGGGAAGCTTTCTTT	CASSPERKREAFF	TRBV7-6	NA	NA	TRBJ1-1
TGTGCCAGCAGTCCGACAGGGAAAGGACTAGGATACTACGAGCAGTACTTC	CASSPTGKGLGYYEQYF	TRBV27	NA	NA	TRBJ2-7
TGTGCCAGCAGCTCATATCGTCGTCCCCAGCCCCAGTACTTC	CASSSYRRPQPQYF	TRBV5-4	NA	NA	TRBJ2-5
TGTGCCAGCAGCGGACCTAGCGGGAGTTTCGCCTACGAGCAGTACTTC	CASSGPSGSFAYEQYF	TRBV28	TRBD2	NA	TRBJ2-7
TGTGCCAGCAGCGTAGCGGGCGGGAGAGTCTCCGAGCAGTACTTC	CASSVAGGRVSEQYF	TRBV9	TRBD2	NA	TRBJ2-7
TGCAGTGACGGTGAGCAGTTCTTC	CSDGEQFF	TRBV20-1	NA	NA	TRBJ2-1
TGCGCCAGCAGCCAAGATGGACTAGGGGTGGTCGATACGCAGTATTTT	CASSQDGLGVVDTQYF	TRBV4-1	TRBD2	few	TRBJ2-3
TGTGCCAGCTCCATCCGGGACAGGGGGCATGAGGACTATGGCTACACCTTC	CASSIRDRGHEDYGYTF	TRBV28	TRBD1	NA	TRBJ1-2